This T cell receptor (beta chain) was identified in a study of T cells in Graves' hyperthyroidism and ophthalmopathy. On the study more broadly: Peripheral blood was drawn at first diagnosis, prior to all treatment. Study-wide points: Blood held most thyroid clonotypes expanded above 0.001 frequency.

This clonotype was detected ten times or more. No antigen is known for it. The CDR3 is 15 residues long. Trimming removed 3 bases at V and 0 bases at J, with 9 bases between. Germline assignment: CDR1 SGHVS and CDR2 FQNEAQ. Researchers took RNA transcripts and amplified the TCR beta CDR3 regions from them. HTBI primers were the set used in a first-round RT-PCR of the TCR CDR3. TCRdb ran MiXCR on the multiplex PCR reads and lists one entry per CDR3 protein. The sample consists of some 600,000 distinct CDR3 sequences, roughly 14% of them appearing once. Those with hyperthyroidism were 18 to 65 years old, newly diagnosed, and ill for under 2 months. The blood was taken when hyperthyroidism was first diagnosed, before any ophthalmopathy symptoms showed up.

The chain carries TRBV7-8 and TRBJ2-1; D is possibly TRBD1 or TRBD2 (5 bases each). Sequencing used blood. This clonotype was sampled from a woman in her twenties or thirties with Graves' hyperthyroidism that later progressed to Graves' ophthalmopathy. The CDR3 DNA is TGTGCCAGCAGCTTGGGGACGCACTCCTACAATGAGCAGTTCTTC. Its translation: CASSLGTHSYNEQFF.